These T cell receptor beta chains were read from a single sample in a study of Ad26.COV2.S vaccination and SARS-CoV-2 variants. Method: immunoSEQ multiplex PCR; TCRdb's copy keeps in-frame clones and lacks some. This repertoire shows roughly 410,000 clones, around 82% found once; its top ten account for about 7.4%. Specimen: peripheral blood, collected in a trial of Ad26.COV2.S vaccine versus placebo. Receptors originate from a person aged 18-65 years who received the Ad26.COV2.S COVID-19 vaccine or a placebo. Both conserved end residues are part of each CDR3. The order of the fields is CDR3 DNA, CDR3 protein, D gene, J gene, V gene, clone size. The D gene is left open where the match is weak. Clone size is not always given. Where it is, it says once, few, many or a class for expanded clones.

CDR3nt: TGTGCCAGCAACGACAGGGTTGATTCACCCCTCCACTTT; CDR3aa: CASNDRVDSPLHF; d_gene: TRBD1; j_gene: TRBJ1-6; v_gene: TRBV12-3/TRBV12-4; abundance: NA
CDR3nt: TGTGCCAGCAGTTACGCAGGGTGGGATGGCTACACCTTC; CDR3aa: CASSYAGWDGYTF; d_gene: NA; j_gene: TRBJ1-2; v_gene: TRBV6-5; abundance: NA
CDR3nt: TGCGCCAGCAGCTTGTTGCGACAGGGAGGCACTTACGAGCAGTACTTC; CDR3aa: CASSLLRQGGTYEQYF; d_gene: NA; j_gene: TRBJ2-7; v_gene: TRBV5-1; abundance: NA
CDR3nt: TGTGCCAGCAGCATTCAAGTTCCGGGACAGGGAGGCTACGAGCAGTACTTC; CDR3aa: CASSIQVPGQGGYEQYF; d_gene: NA; j_gene: TRBJ2-7; v_gene: TRBV21-1; abundance: NA
CDR3nt: TGTGCCAGCAGTGATCAGGGGGTCACCCAGTACTTC; CDR3aa: CASSDQGVTQYF; d_gene: TRBD1; j_gene: TRBJ2-5; v_gene: TRBV6-1; abundance: few
CDR3nt: TGTGCCAGTAAAACCCAGGGGGCGCACGGCTACACCTTC; CDR3aa: CASKTQGAHGYTF; d_gene: TRBD1; j_gene: TRBJ1-2; v_gene: TRBV19; abundance: NA
CDR3nt: TGCGCCAGCAGCCAAGAGCGATACACTGAAGCTTTCTTT; CDR3aa: CASSQERYTEAFF; d_gene: NA; j_gene: TRBJ1-1; v_gene: TRBV4-3; abundance: NA
CDR3nt: TGCGCCAGCAGCTCTGGACAGGTGACAACTAATGAAAAACTGTTTTTT; CDR3aa: CASSSGQVTTNEKLFF; d_gene: TRBD1; j_gene: TRBJ1-4; v_gene: TRBV5-1; abundance: NA
CDR3nt: TGTGCCAGCAGCTTAGTTCCTCACACTGAAGCTTTCTTT; CDR3aa: CASSLVPHTEAFF; d_gene: NA; j_gene: TRBJ1-1; v_gene: TRBV11-2; abundance: NA
CDR3nt: TGTGCCAGCAGTTACGGGGGAGGCGCGGCTTACACAGATACGCAGTATTTT; CDR3aa: CASSYGGGAAYTDTQYF; d_gene: NA; j_gene: TRBJ2-3; v_gene: TRBV6-2/TRBV6-3; abundance: once
CDR3nt: TGCGCCAGCAGCCTCGGACTAGCGGGGAGGGAAGAGACCCAGTACTTC; CDR3aa: CASSLGLAGREETQYF; d_gene: TRBD2; j_gene: TRBJ2-5; v_gene: TRBV5-1; abundance: NA
CDR3nt: TGTGCCAGCAGTACGGCGGGAGGGACCTCGAATTCACCCCTCCACTTT; CDR3aa: CASSTAGGTSNSPLHF; d_gene: NA; j_gene: TRBJ1-6; v_gene: TRBV5-4; abundance: few
CDR3nt: TGTGCCAGCAGTGAATTCGGAGAGGCCGTATACAATGAGCAGTTCTTC; CDR3aa: CASSEFGEAVYNEQFF; d_gene: NA; j_gene: TRBJ2-1; v_gene: TRBV25-1; abundance: once
CDR3nt: TGTGCCAGCAGTAAAGCAGGATCAGGGACCGGGGAGCTGTTTTTT; CDR3aa: CASSKAGSGTGELFF; d_gene: NA; j_gene: TRBJ2-2; v_gene: TRBV25-1; abundance: NA
CDR3nt: TGTGCCAGCAGTGAAGGGGCAGACTACAATGAGCAGTTCTTC; CDR3aa: CASSEGADYNEQFF; d_gene: NA; j_gene: TRBJ2-1; v_gene: TRBV27; abundance: NA
CDR3nt: TGCGCCAGCAGCGAAGGCTGGGATACGCAGTATTTT; CDR3aa: CASSEGWDTQYF; d_gene: NA; j_gene: TRBJ2-3; v_gene: TRBV5-1; abundance: NA
CDR3nt: TGTGCCAGCAGCTCCCTGGGTGCGGGACACCAGGACTATGGCTACACCTTC; CDR3aa: CASSSLGAGHQDYGYTF; d_gene: NA; j_gene: TRBJ1-2; v_gene: TRBV11-2; abundance: NA
CDR3nt: TGTGCCAGCAGCTTAACCGCGAGCGGGAGCGGGGAGACCCAGTACTTC; CDR3aa: CASSLTASGSGETQYF; d_gene: TRBD2; j_gene: TRBJ2-5; v_gene: TRBV7-3; abundance: NA
CDR3nt: TGCGCCAGCAGCTTGGGACAGGGAGGGTCTGAGCAGTTCTTC; CDR3aa: CASSLGQGGSEQFF; d_gene: NA; j_gene: TRBJ2-1; v_gene: TRBV5-1; abundance: NA
CDR3nt: TGTGCCAGCAGCTTAGTCTTGGTAGCGGGGGTAAATGAGCAGTTCTTC; CDR3aa: CASSLVLVAGVNEQFF; d_gene: TRBD2; j_gene: TRBJ2-1; v_gene: TRBV7-9; abundance: NA
CDR3nt: TGCGCCAGCAGCCACGGGACAGGCAGTGGCTACACCTTC; CDR3aa: CASSHGTGSGYTF; d_gene: TRBD1; j_gene: TRBJ1-2; v_gene: TRBV5-1; abundance: once
CDR3nt: TGTGCCAGCAGCCAAGGTGGCTTCTCCTACAATGAGCAGTTCTTC; CDR3aa: CASSQGGFSYNEQFF; d_gene: NA; j_gene: TRBJ2-1; v_gene: TRBV14; abundance: NA
CDR3nt: TGTGCCAGCAGCCAGCGGCGGGACACGGTATACAATGAGCAGTTCTTC; CDR3aa: CASSQRRDTVYNEQFF; d_gene: NA; j_gene: TRBJ2-1; v_gene: TRBV27; abundance: NA
CDR3nt: TGTGCCAGCAGTGGACAGGGACTGGGTGGCTACACCTTC; CDR3aa: CASSGQGLGGYTF; d_gene: TRBD1; j_gene: TRBJ1-2; v_gene: TRBV2; abundance: few
CDR3nt: TGTGCCAGCAGCGTATCCTTTGGAGATACGCAGTATTTT; CDR3aa: CASSVSFGDTQYF; d_gene: NA; j_gene: TRBJ2-3; v_gene: TRBV7-3; abundance: NA
CDR3nt: TGCAGCGTTGAATTAGTGGGGACAGAGACTTCCTACGAGCAGTACTTC; CDR3aa: CSVELVGTETSYEQYF; d_gene: TRBD1; j_gene: TRBJ2-7; v_gene: TRBV29-1; abundance: NA
CDR3nt: TGTGCCAGCAGAGGACTAGTCGACGAGCAGTACTTC; CDR3aa: CASRGLVDEQYF; d_gene: TRBD2; j_gene: TRBJ2-7; v_gene: TRBV2; abundance: NA
CDR3nt: TGTGCCAGCAGTTCTGGACCAGATACGCAGTATTTT; CDR3aa: CASSSGPDTQYF; d_gene: NA; j_gene: TRBJ2-3; v_gene: TRBV7-3; abundance: NA
CDR3nt: TGTGCCAGCAGTTTTCTCAGGGGGAGTGGCTACACCTTC; CDR3aa: CASSFLRGSGYTF; d_gene: TRBD1; j_gene: TRBJ1-2; v_gene: TRBV12-3/TRBV12-4; abundance: NA
CDR3nt: TGTGCCAGCAGTTACAGTCAGGGGGGAAGACGGGCTGAAGCTTTCTTT; CDR3aa: CASSYSQGGRRAEAFF; d_gene: TRBD1; j_gene: TRBJ1-1; v_gene: TRBV6-2/TRBV6-3; abundance: NA
CDR3nt: TGTGCCATCAGTACAGGGGACTCCTACGAGCAGTACTTC; CDR3aa: CAISTGDSYEQYF; d_gene: TRBD1; j_gene: TRBJ2-7; v_gene: TRBV10-3; abundance: NA
CDR3nt: TGTGCCAGTAGTATAGTGACAGGGGGCGCGACTGAAGCTTTCTTT; CDR3aa: CASSIVTGGATEAFF; d_gene: TRBD1; j_gene: TRBJ1-1; v_gene: TRBV19; abundance: NA
CDR3nt: TGTGCCAGCAGCCAAGTTTATGGAGATACGCAGTATTTT; CDR3aa: CASSQVYGDTQYF; d_gene: NA; j_gene: TRBJ2-3; v_gene: TRBV3-1/TRBV3-2; abundance: NA
CDR3nt: TGTGCCAGCAGCTTAGATAGGGGCGGGTTCACAGATACGCAGTATTTT; CDR3aa: CASSLDRGGFTDTQYF; d_gene: NA; j_gene: TRBJ2-3; v_gene: TRBV7-2; abundance: NA
CDR3nt: TGTGCCAGCAGCTTAGATAGGAGAGGCGAGCAGTACTTC; CDR3aa: CASSLDRRGEQYF; d_gene: NA; j_gene: TRBJ2-7; v_gene: TRBV11-3; abundance: NA
CDR3nt: TGTGCCAGCAGCCCCCAACAGGGGCGCACTGAAGCTTTCTTT; CDR3aa: CASSPQQGRTEAFF; d_gene: TRBD1; j_gene: TRBJ1-1; v_gene: TRBV6-5; abundance: NA
CDR3nt: TGTGCCAGCAGTTCCGGGACAAGGGTTTCCGGGGAGCTGTTTTTT; CDR3aa: CASSSGTRVSGELFF; d_gene: NA; j_gene: TRBJ2-2; v_gene: TRBV6-2/TRBV6-3; abundance: NA
CDR3nt: TGTGCCACCAGTGATTGGCGCGAAGGGGATACGCAGTATTTT; CDR3aa: CATSDWREGDTQYF; d_gene: NA; j_gene: TRBJ2-3; v_gene: TRBV24-1; abundance: NA
CDR3nt: TGTGCCAGCAGCGAGACTAGCACCCCCTACGAGCAGTACTTC; CDR3aa: CASSETSTPYEQYF; d_gene: TRBD2; j_gene: TRBJ2-7; v_gene: TRBV9; abundance: NA
CDR3nt: TGCGCCAGCAGCTTGAGCCCAGGGAACACCGGGGAGCTGTTTTTT; CDR3aa: CASSLSPGNTGELFF; d_gene: NA; j_gene: TRBJ2-2; v_gene: TRBV5-1; abundance: NA
CDR3nt: TGTGCCAGCAGTGAGGTTGGGGCTAGAGGTAGCGGGGGCCCCTTATCCTACGAGCAGTACTTC; CDR3aa: CASSEVGARGSGGPLSYEQYF; d_gene: TRBD2; j_gene: TRBJ2-7; v_gene: TRBV2; abundance: NA
CDR3nt: TGTGCCAGTAGTGGCAGTAATAATTCACCCCTCCACTTT; CDR3aa: CASSGSNNSPLHF; d_gene: NA; j_gene: TRBJ1-6; v_gene: TRBV19; abundance: NA
CDR3nt: TGTGCCACCAGTGTCAGCGGTTGGACCGGGGAGCTGTTTTTT; CDR3aa: CATSVSGWTGELFF; d_gene: NA; j_gene: TRBJ2-2; v_gene: TRBV24-1; abundance: once
CDR3nt: TGTGCCAGCAGCGTAGCTACGGGGGAGGGGGCGCTTGGATACGAGCAGTACTTC; CDR3aa: CASSVATGEGALGYEQYF; d_gene: NA; j_gene: TRBJ2-7; v_gene: TRBV9; abundance: NA
CDR3nt: TGTGCCAGTACTTTGGCCCTAACCACCCCGGATGAAAAACTGTTTTTT; CDR3aa: CASTLALTTPDEKLFF; d_gene: NA; j_gene: TRBJ1-4; v_gene: TRBV21-1; abundance: NA
CDR3nt: TGCGCCAGCAGCCAATGGTCAGGGGGCTACGAGCAGTACTTC; CDR3aa: CASSQWSGGYEQYF; d_gene: TRBD1; j_gene: TRBJ2-7; v_gene: TRBV4-1; abundance: NA
CDR3nt: TGTGCCAGCAGCTTAGATTCCCCGAGCGGCACCCTCCACTTT; CDR3aa: CASSLDSPSGTLHF; d_gene: NA; j_gene: TRBJ1-6; v_gene: TRBV11-2; abundance: NA
CDR3nt: TGTGCCACCAGCAGAGATCAGTCGGGCAATCAGCCCCAGCATTTT; CDR3aa: CATSRDQSGNQPQHF; d_gene: NA; j_gene: TRBJ1-5; v_gene: TRBV15; abundance: few
CDR3nt: TGTGCCAGCAGACTTAGTCGGGGGGCTGACACCGGGGAGCTGTTTTTT; CDR3aa: CASRLSRGADTGELFF; d_gene: NA; j_gene: TRBJ2-2; v_gene: TRBV11-2; abundance: NA
CDR3nt: TGTGCCAGTAACGAAAGGGATCTTAGGAGGACGGCCGGGGAGCTGTTTTTT; CDR3aa: CASNERDLRRTAGELFF; d_gene: NA; j_gene: TRBJ2-2; v_gene: TRBV19; abundance: NA
CDR3nt: TGTGCCAGCAGGGTGGATTTGGTCTCCTACGAGCAGTACTTC; CDR3aa: CASRVDLVSYEQYF; d_gene: NA; j_gene: TRBJ2-7; v_gene: TRBV2; abundance: NA
CDR3nt: TGCGCCAGCAGTCACCTAGAGACTAGCAGGAGCTCCTACGAGCAGTACTTC; CDR3aa: CASSHLETSRSSYEQYF; d_gene: TRBD2; j_gene: TRBJ2-7; v_gene: TRBV23-1; abundance: few
CDR3nt: TGTGCCAGCTCACCACCCACTTACACAGATACGCAGTATTTT; CDR3aa: CASSPPTYTDTQYF; d_gene: NA; j_gene: TRBJ2-3; v_gene: TRBV18; abundance: NA
CDR3nt: TGTGCCAGCAGATATGGACAGGGGCCCCAAGAGACCCAGTACTTC; CDR3aa: CASRYGQGPQETQYF; d_gene: TRBD1; j_gene: TRBJ2-5; v_gene: TRBV7-9; abundance: NA
CDR3nt: TGTGCCAGCAGCCCCGGGACTCCCAATGAGCAGTTCTTC; CDR3aa: CASSPGTPNEQFF; d_gene: NA; j_gene: TRBJ2-1; v_gene: TRBV6-2/TRBV6-3; abundance: NA
CDR3nt: TGTGCCAGCAGCTTATCCCGGTCCGAGGCAGATACGCAGTATTTT; CDR3aa: CASSLSRSEADTQYF; d_gene: NA; j_gene: TRBJ2-3; v_gene: TRBV7-9; abundance: NA
CDR3nt: TGTGCCACCAGCAGTAGACAGAATTCACCCCTCCACTTT; CDR3aa: CATSSRQNSPLHF; d_gene: NA; j_gene: TRBJ1-6; v_gene: TRBV15; abundance: few
CDR3nt: TGTGCCAGCAGGGGAAGAGAGAACACTGAAGCTTTCTTT; CDR3aa: CASRGRENTEAFF; d_gene: NA; j_gene: TRBJ1-1; v_gene: TRBV6-5; abundance: NA
CDR3nt: TGCGCCAGCAGCCTCATCGAGGGCAGAGATAATTCACCCCTCCACTTT; CDR3aa: CASSLIEGRDNSPLHF; d_gene: NA; j_gene: TRBJ1-6; v_gene: TRBV4-3; abundance: few